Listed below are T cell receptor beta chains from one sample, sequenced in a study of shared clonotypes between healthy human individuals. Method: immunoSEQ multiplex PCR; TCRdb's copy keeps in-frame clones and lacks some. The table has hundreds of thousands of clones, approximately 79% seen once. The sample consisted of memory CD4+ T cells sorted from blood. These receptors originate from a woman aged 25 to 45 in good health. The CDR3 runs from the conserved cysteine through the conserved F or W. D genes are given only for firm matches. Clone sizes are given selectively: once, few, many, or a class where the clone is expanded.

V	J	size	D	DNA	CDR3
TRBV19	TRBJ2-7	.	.	TGTGCCAGTAGTATCGTGGGCTACGAGCAGTACTTC	CASSIVGYEQYF
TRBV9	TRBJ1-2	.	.	TGTGCCAGCAGCGTAGGGACCGAGAACTATGGCTACACCTTC	CASSVGTENYGYTF
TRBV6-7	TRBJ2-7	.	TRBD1	TGTGCCAGCAGTTACTCCAACAAGACAGGGAGCTCCTACGAGCAGTACTTC	CASSYSNKTGSSYEQYF
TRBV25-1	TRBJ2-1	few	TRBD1	TGTGCCAGCAGTGAAGGTCTCGGACAGGGATACAATGAGCAGTTCTTC	CASSEGLGQGYNEQFF
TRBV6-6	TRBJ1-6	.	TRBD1	TGTGCCAGCAGCCTCGGACAGGGCGGCTCACCCCTCCACTTT	CASSLGQGGSPLHF
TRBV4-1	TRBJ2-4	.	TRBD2	TGCGCCAGCAGCCAAGTGACTAGCGGGCAAAACATTCAGTACTTC	CASSQVTSGQNIQYF
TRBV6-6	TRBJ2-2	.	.	TGTGCCAGCAGTTACCCTCCTTCGGGAAGAGTCGGGGAGCTGTTTTTT	CASSYPPSGRVGELFF
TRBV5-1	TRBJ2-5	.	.	TGCGCCAGCAGCCCGGTCTTCCAAGAGACCCAGTACTTC	CASSPVFQETQYF
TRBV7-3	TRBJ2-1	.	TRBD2	TGTGCCAGCAGCTTAGGCAGCGGGAGGGCCAGTGAGCAGTTCTTC	CASSLGSGRASEQFF
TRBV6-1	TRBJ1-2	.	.	TGTGCCAGCAGTGAAGTGGAGGGGACCGGCTACACCTTC	CASSEVEGTGYTF
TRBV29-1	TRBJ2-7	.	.	TGCAGCGTACCGAAGGGTCCCTACGAGCAGTACTTC	CSVPKGPYEQYF
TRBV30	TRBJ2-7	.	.	TGTGCCTGGAGATTAAATAGTGCGGCGTACGAGCAGTACTTC	CAWRLNSAAYEQYF
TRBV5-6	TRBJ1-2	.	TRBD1	TGTGCCAGCAGCTTCGGACAGGCGACTCACTATGGCTACACCTTC	CASSFGQATHYGYTF
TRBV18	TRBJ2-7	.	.	TGTGCCAGCTCATTGACCGAGGGGTACGAGCAGTACTTC	CASSLTEGYEQYF
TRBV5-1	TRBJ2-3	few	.	TGCGCCAGCAGCTACGGGACGCTCACAGATACGCAGTATTTT	CASSYGTLTDTQYF
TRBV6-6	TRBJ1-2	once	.	TGTGCCAGCAGTTACTCTGGGGAGGGGAAGGACTACACCTTC	CASSYSGEGKDYTF
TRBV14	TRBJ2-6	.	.	TGTGCCAGCAGCCTCCCACGAGGTGGGGCCAACGTCCTGACTTTC	CASSLPRGGANVLTF
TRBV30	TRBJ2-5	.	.	TGTGCCTGGAGTGGTGGGGGAGAGACCCAGTACTTC	CAWSGGGETQYF
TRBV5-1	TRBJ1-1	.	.	TGCGCCAGCAGCTGGTCGGGTGAAGCTTTCTTT	CASSWSGEAFF
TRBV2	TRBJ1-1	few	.	TGTGCCAGCCGGACAGCGAACACTGAAGCTTTCTTT	CASRTANTEAFF
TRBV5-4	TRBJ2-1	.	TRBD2	TGTGCCAGCAGCTTGCCGGGACTAGCGGGAGCCCTGGGTGAGCAGTTCTTC	CASSLPGLAGALGEQFF
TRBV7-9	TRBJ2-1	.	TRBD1	TGTGCCAGCAGTTCTAGGGACAGGGGGAATGAGCAGTTCTTC	CASSSRDRGNEQFF
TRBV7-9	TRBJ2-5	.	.	TGTGCCAGCAGCTTTGGCGTCGGGGGGCGGCAGACCCAGTACTTC	CASSFGVGGRQTQYF
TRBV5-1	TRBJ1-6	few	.	TGCGCCAGCAGCAGGGACATTGGCGGCCTTAATTCACCCCTCCACTTT	CASSRDIGGLNSPLHF
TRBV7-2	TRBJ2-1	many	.	TGTGCCAGCAGCTTATCAAGCTCCTACAATGAGCAGTTCTTC	CASSLSSSYNEQFF
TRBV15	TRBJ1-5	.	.	TGTGCCACCAACTTAGGACAGAGCAATCAGCCCCAGCATTTT	CATNLGQSNQPQHF
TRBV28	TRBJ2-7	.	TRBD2	TGTGCCAGCAGCCGGACTAGCGGGACCTACGAGCAGTACTTC	CASSRTSGTYEQYF
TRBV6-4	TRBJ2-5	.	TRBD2	TGTGCCAGCAGGAAGACTAGCGGGAAAGAAGAGACCCAGTACTTC	CASRKTSGKEETQYF
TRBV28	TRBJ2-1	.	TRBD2	TGTGCCAGCAGTTTATCTTCGGGAGGTGGGCTAGCGGGAGGGAATGAGCAGTTCTTC	CASSLSSGGGLAGGNEQFF
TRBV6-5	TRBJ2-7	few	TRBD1	TGTGCCAGCAGTTGGGCCTCCGACAGGGGTGCCGACGAGCAGTACTTC	CASSWASDRGADEQYF
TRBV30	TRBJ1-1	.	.	TGTGCCCTCCAGGGGAACACTGAAGCTTTCTTT	CALQGNTEAFF
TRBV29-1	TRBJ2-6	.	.	TGCAGCGTACGGGCTTACGGGAACTCTGGGGCCAACGTCCTGACTTTC	CSVRAYGNSGANVLTF
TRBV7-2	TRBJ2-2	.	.	TGTGCCAGCAGCACCGGGTTTCACACCGGGGAGCTGTTTTTT	CASSTGFHTGELFF